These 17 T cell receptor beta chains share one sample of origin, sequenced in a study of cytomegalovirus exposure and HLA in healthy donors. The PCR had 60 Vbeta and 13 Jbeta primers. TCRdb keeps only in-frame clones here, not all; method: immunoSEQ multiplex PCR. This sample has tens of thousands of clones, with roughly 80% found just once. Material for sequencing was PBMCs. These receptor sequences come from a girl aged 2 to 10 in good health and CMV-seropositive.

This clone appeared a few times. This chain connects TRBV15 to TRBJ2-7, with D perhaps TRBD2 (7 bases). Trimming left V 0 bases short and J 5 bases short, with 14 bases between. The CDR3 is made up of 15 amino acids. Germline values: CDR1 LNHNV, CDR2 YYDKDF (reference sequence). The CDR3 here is CATSRDPGGSDEQYF. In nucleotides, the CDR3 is TGTGCCACCAGCAGAGATCCGGGGGGCAGCGACGAGCAGTACTTC. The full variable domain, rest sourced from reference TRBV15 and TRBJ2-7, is DAMVIQNPRYQVTQFGKPVTLSCSQTLNHNVMYWYQQKSSQAPKLLFHYYDKDFNNEADTPDNFQSRRPNTSFCFLDIRSPGLGDTAMYLCATSRDPGGSDEQYFGPGTRLTVT.

The CDR3 DNA sequence: TGTGCCAGCAGTTACAAACAGAGAAACACTGAAGCTTTCTTT. Protein sequence: CASSYKQRNTEAFF. The gene calls are TRBV6-5 and TRBJ1-1; D call uncertain. V lost 2 bases and J 2 bases, leaving 9 bases between the germline ends. Germline lookup yields CDR1 MNHEY and CDR2 SVGAGI. This CDR3 is 14 amino acids long.

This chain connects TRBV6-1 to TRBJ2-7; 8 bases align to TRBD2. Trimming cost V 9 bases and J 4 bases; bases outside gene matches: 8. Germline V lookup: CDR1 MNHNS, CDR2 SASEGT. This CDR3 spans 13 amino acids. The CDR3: CASASSGVYEQYF. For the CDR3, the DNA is TGTGCCAGTGCCAGTAGCGGGGTGTACGAGCAGTACTTC.

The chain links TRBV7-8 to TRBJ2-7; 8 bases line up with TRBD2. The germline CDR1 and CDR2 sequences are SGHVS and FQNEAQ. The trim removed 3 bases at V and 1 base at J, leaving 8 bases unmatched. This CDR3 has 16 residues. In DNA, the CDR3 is TGTGCCAGCAGCTTGGTGCTAGCGGGCCCGTCCTACGAGCAGTACTTC. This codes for CASSLVLAGPSYEQYF.

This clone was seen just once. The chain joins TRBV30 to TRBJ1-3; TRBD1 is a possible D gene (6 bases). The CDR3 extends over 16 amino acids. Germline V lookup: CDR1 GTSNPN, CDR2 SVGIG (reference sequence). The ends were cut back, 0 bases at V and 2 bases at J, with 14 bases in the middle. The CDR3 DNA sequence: TGTGCCTGGAGTGTACGTGACAGGTTTACTGGAAACACCATATATTTT. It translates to CAWSVRDRFTGNTIYF.

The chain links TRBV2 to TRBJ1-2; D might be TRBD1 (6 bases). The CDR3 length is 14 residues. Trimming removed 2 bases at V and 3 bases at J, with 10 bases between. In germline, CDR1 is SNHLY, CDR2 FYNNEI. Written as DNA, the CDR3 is TGTGCCAGCAGTGAAAGGGGGGGGGACTATGGCTACACCTTC. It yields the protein CASSERGGDYGYTF.

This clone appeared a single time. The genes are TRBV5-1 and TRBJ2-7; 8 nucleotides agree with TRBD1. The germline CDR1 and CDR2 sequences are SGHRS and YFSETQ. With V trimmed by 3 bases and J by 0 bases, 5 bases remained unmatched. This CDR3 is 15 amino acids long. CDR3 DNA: TGCGCCAGCAGCTCCGGACAGGGCCTCTCCTACGAGCAGTACTTC. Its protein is CASSSGQGLSYEQYF. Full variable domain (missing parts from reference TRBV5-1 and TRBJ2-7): KAGVTQTPRYLIKTRGQQVTLSCSPISGHRSVSWYQQTPGQGLQFLFEYFSETQRNKGNFPGRFSGRQFSNSRSEMNVSTLELGDSALYLCASSSGQGLSYEQYFGPGTRLTVT.

The CDR3 DNA reads TGCGCCAGCAGCTTTGGAGGTGCAGATACGCAGTATTTT. Translated, it gives CASSFGGADTQYF. The rearrangement joins TRBV5-1 to TRBJ2-3; possibly TRBD2 for D (5 bases). The V gene lost 2 bases and the J gene lost 4 bases, with 8 bases spanning the gap. Germline-derived CDR1 and CDR2 are SGHRS and YFSETQ. The CDR3 has 13 residues.

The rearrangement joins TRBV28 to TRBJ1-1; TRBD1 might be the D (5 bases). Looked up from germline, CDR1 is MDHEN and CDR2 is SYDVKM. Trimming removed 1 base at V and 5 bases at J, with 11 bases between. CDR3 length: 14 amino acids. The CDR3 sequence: CASSLSQGGTEAFF. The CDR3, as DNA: TGTGCCAGCAGTTTATCGCAGGGTGGGACTGAAGCTTTCTTT.

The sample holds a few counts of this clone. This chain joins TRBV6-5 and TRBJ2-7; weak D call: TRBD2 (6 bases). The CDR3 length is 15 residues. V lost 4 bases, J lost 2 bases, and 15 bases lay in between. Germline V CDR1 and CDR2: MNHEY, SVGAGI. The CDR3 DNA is TGTGCCAGCAGTTTGGCCCTTAGCGGAACCTACGAGCAGTACTTC. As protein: CASSLALSGTYEQYF.

The CDR3 loop is CASSPTYSGANVLTF. CDR3 sequence (DNA): TGTGCCAGCAGTCCGACATACTCTGGGGCCAACGTCCTGACTTTC. The V gene is TRBV28, the J gene TRBJ2-6; D uncertain. Germline V CDR1 and CDR2: MDHEN, SYDVKM. Trimming took off 5 bases at V and 0 bases at J, with 8 bases between the two ends. There are 15 residues in the CDR3. Based on the CDR3 plus reference TRBV28 and TRBJ2-6, the full variable domain is DVKVTQSSRYLVKRTGEKVFLECVQDMDHENMFWYRQDPGLGLRLIYFSYDVKMKEKGDIPEGYSVSREKKERFSLILESASTNQTSMYLCASSPTYSGANVLTFGAGSRLTVL.

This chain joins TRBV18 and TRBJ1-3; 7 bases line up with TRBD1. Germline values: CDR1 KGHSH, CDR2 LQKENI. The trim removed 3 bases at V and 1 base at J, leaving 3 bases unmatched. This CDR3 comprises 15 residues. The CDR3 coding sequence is TGTGCCAGCTCACCTACAGGGGATTCTGGAAACACCATATATTTT. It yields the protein CASSPTGDSGNTIYF. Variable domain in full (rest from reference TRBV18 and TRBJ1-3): NAGVMQNPRHLVRRRGQEARLRCSPMKGHSHVYWYRQLPEEGLKFMVYLQKENIIDESGMPKERFSAEFPKEGPSILRIQQVVRGDSAAYFCASSPTGDSGNTIYFGEGSWLTVV.

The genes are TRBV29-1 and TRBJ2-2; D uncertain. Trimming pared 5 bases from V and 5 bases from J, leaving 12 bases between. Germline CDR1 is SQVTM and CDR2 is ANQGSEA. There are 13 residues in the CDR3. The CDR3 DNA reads TGCAGCGTTAGAGGTCTTGGAACCGGGGAGCTGTTTTTT. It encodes CSVRGLGTGELFF.

For the CDR3, the DNA is TGTGCCAGCAGCGTAGCCGACTCTTCCTACGAGCAGTACTTC. Translated: CASSVADSSYEQYF. This sequence joins TRBV9 and TRBJ2-7; no clear D. Germline V lookup: CDR1 SGDLS, CDR2 YYNGEE. V dropped 0 bases and J dropped 1 base, with 8 bases sitting between them. CDR3 length: 14 residues. The whole variable domain, filled in from reference TRBV9 and TRBJ2-7, reads DSGVTQTPKHLITATGQRVTLRCSPRSGDLSVYWYQQSLDQGLQFLIQYYNGEERAKGNILERFSAQQFPDLHSELNLSSLELGDSALYFCASSVADSSYEQYFGPGTRLTVT.

The CDR3 coding sequence is TGTGCCAGCAGTGCGGACGGGAGTGTTAGTGAGCAGTTCTTC. The encoded protein is CASSADGSVSEQFF. The rearrangement joins TRBV6-4 to TRBJ2-1, with a possible D match to TRBD2 (6 bases). The CDR3 runs to 14 residues. Germline CDR1 reads MRHNA; CDR2 reads SNTAGT. V lost 4 bases and J 9 bases, leaving 16 bases between the germline ends.

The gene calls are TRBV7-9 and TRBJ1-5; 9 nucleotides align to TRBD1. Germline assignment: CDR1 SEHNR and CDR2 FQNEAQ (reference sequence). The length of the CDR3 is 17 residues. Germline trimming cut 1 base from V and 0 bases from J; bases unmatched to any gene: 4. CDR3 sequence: CASSLGTGEVSNQPQHF. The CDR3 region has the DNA TGTGCCAGCAGCTTAGGGACAGGGGAGGTTAGCAATCAGCCCCAGCATTTT.

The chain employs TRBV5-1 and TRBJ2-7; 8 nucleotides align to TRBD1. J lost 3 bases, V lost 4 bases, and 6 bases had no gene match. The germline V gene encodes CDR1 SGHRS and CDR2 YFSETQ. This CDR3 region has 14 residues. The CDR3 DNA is TGCGCCAGCAGCCCACGGGACAGGAACTACGAGCAGTACTTC. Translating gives CASSPRDRNYEQYF.